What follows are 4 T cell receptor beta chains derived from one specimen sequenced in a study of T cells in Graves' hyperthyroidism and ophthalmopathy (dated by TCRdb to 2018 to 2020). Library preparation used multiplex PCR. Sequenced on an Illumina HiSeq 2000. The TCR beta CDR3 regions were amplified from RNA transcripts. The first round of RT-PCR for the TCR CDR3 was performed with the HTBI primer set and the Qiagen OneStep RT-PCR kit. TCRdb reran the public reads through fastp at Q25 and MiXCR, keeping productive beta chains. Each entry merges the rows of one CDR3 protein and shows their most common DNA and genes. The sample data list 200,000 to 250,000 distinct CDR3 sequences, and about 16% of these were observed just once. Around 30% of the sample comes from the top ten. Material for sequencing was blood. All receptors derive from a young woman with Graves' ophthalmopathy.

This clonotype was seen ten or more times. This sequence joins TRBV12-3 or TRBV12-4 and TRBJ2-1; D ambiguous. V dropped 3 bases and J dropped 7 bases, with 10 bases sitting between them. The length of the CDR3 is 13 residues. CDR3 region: CASSFGLANEQFF. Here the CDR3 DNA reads TGTGCCAGCAGTTTCGGTCTGGCGAATGAGCAGTTCTTC.

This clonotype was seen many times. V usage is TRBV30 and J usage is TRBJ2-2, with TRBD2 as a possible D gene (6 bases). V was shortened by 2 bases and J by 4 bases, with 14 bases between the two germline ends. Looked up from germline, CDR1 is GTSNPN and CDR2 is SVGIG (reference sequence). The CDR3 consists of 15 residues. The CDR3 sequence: CAWSLAGRTTGELFF. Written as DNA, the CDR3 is TGTGCCTGGAGTTTGGCGGGAAGGACCACCGGGGAGCTGTTTTTT.

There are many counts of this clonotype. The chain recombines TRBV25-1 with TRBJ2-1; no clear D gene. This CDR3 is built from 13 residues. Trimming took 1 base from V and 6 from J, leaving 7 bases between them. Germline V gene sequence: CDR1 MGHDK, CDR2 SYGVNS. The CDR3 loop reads CASSEWQVNEQFF. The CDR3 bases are TGTGCCAGCAGTGAATGGCAGGTCAATGAGCAGTTCTTC.

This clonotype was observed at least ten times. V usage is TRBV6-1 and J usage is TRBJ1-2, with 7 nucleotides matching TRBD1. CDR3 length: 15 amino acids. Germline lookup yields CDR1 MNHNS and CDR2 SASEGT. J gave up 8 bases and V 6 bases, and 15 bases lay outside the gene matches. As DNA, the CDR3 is TGTGCCAGCAGAACCAAACTCCGGGACAGAGTCGGCTACACCTTC. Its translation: CASRTKLRDRVGYTF.